This T cell receptor (beta chain) came from a study of a mutant IDH1 vaccine in newly diagnosed glioma. The wider study: The first vaccination came 4-6 weeks after radiotherapy alone, or with temozolomide cycles. Patients had received radiotherapy, temozolomide, or both previously, most receiving both. Visits V12 and V13 fell at weeks 35 and 47, respectively.

Sequenced by immunoSEQ multiplex PCR; TCRdb stores in-frame clones only, minus some. The table shows tens of thousands of clones, with about 74% occurring only once. In the case of this clone: Its cognate antigen is unknown.

Time point here: week 35, safety follow-up. The vaccine gave 300 ug of a 20-mer mutant IDH1 peptide subcutaneously per dose. The material was PBMCs, obtained from a glioma patient whose treatment included an IDH1 peptide vaccine. The receptor comes from a man aged 50 to 59 with glioma.

This CDR3 reads CASSGGLGGTGITEAFF. CDR3 coding DNA: TGCGCCAGCAGCGGAGGCCTAGGAGGGACAGGGATTACTGAAGCTTTCTTT. This rearrangement joins TRBV5-1 to TRBJ1-1; 9 bases align to TRBD1. The ends lost 4 bases at V and 5 bases at J; junction bases unmatched: 15. CDR1 and CDR2 (germline): SGHRS, YFSETQ. The CDR3 length is 17 residues. The whole variable domain, filled in from reference TRBV5-1 and TRBJ1-1, reads KAGVTQTPRYLIKTRGQQVTLSCSPISGHRSVSWYQQTPGQGLQFLFEYFSETQRNKGNFPGRFSGRQFSNSRSEMNVSTLELGDSALYLCASSGGLGGTGITEAFFGQGTRLTVV.